Included here is one T cell receptor beta chain sequence, with context. What it recognizes is unknown. Assay: immunoSEQ multiplex PCR; the TCRdb copy retains only in-frame clones and omits some. The repertoire holds more than 12,000 clones, roughly 76% seen once, with approximately 2.5% in the top ten. This sample was taken from a study of tumor-infiltrating lymphocytes in localized non-small cell lung cancer. Looking at the study overall: Some samples were collected after neoadjuvant chemotherapy; smokers, never-smokers and several histologies were included. Study-wide findings and caveats: Tumors had more T cell infiltration than uninvolved lung, per TCRbeta sequencing and CD3 counts.

The TCR originated in a human donor with non-small cell lung cancer. The sequencing input was lung tumor tissue.

CDR3 region: CASSQDQGTGANVLTF. The CDR3 nucleotides read TGCGCCAGCAGCCAAGATCAGGGAACCGGGGCCAACGTCCTGACTTTC. The chain joins TRBV4-3 to TRBJ2-6; TRBD1 might be the D (5 bases). Trimming pared 0 bases from V and 4 bases from J, leaving 10 bases between. The CDR3 totals 16 residues. Germline loops: CDR1 LGHNA, CDR2 YSLEER.